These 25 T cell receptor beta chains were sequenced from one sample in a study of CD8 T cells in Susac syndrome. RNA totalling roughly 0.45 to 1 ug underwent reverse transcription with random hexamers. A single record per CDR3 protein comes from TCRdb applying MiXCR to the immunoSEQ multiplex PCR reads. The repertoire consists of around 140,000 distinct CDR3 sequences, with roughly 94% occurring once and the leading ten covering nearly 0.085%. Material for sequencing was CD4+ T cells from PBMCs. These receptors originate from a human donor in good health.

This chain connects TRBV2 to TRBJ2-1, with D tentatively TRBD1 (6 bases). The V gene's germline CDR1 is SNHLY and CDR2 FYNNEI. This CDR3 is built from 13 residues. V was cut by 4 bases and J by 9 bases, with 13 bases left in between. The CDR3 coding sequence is TGTGCCAGCAGTGTTCGGCAGGGGCGTGAGCAGTTCTTC. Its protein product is CASSVRQGREQFF. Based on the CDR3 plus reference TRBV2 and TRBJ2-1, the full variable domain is EPEVTQTPSHQVTQMGQEVILRCVPISNHLYFYWYRQILGQKVEFLVSFYNNEISEKSEIFDDQFSVERPDGSNFTLKIRSTKLEDSAMYFCASSVRQGREQFFGPGTRLTVL.

CDR3: CASSLPLSQPQHF. The CDR3 bases are TGCGCCAGCAGCCTTCCCCTCAGCCAGCCCCAGCATTTT. V usage is TRBV4-1 and J usage is TRBJ1-5; D gene ambiguous. In germline, CDR1 is MGHRA, CDR2 YSYEKL. This CDR3 is 13 amino acids long. With 4 bases removed from V and 7 bases from J, the gap between germline ends came to 11 bases.

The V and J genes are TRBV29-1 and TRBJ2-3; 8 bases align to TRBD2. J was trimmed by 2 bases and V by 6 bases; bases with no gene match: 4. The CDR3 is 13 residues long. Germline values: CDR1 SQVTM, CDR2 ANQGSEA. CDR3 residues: CSVRLASTDTQYF. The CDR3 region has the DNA TGCAGCGTCCGACTAGCGTCCACAGATACGCAGTATTTT.

The CDR3 is CASSPPRSGGELFF. For the CDR3, the DNA is TGTGCCAGCTCACCACCGAGGAGCGGCGGGGAGCTGTTTTTT. This chain connects TRBV18 to TRBJ2-2, with D maybe TRBD2 (5 bases). Germline V lookup: CDR1 KGHSH, CDR2 LQKENI. This CDR3 comprises 14 residues. Trimming removed 0 bases from V and 7 bases from J, with 9 bases in between.

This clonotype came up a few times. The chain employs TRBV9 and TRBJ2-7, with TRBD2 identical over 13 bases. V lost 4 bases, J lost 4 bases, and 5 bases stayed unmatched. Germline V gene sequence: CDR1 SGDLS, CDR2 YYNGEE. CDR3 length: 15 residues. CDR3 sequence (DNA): TGTGCCAGCAGCATCGGACTAGCGGGGGTTTACGAGCAGTACTTC. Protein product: CASSIGLAGVYEQYF.

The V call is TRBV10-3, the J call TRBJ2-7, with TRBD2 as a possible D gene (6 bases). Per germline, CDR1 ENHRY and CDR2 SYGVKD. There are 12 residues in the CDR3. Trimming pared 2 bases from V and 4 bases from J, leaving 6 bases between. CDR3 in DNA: TGTGCCATCAGTGAGGGGGGGTACGAGCAGTACTTC. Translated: CAISEGGYEQYF.

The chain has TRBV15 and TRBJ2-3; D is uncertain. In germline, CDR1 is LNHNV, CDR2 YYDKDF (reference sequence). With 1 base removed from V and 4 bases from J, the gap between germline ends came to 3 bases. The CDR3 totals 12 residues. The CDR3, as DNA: TGTGCCACCAGCAGAGGACCAGATACGCAGTATTTT. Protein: CATSRGPDTQYF.

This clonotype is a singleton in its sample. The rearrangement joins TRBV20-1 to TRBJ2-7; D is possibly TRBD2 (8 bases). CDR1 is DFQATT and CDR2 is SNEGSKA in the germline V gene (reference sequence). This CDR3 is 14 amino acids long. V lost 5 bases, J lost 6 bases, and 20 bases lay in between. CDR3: CSAQPDRAGGEQYF. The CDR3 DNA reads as TGCAGTGCTCAGCCCGACAGGGCGGGGGGCGAGCAGTACTTC.

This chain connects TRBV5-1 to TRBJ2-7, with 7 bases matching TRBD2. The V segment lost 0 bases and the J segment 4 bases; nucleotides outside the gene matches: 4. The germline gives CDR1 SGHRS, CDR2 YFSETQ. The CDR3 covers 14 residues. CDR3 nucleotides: TGCGCCAGCAGCTTGGGCGGGAGTCGATACGAGCAGTACTTC. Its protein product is CASSLGGSRYEQYF.

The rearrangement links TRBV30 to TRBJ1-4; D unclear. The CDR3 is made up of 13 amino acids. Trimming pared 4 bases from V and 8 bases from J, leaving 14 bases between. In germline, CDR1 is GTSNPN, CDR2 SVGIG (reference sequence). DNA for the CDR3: TGTGCCTGGACCACCTGGGGAAACGAAAAACTGTTTTTT. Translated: CAWTTWGNEKLFF. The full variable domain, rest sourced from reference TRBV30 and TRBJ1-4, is SQTIHQWPATLVQPVGSPLSLECTVEGTSNPNLYWYRQAAGRGLQLLFYSVGIGQISSEVPQNLSASRPQDRQFILSSKKLLLSDSGFYLCAWTTWGNEKLFFGSGTQLSVL.

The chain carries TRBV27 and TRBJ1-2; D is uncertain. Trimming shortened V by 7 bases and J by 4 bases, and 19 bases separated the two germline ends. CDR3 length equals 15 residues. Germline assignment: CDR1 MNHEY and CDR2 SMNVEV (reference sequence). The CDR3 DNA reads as TGTGCCAGCACCCCCAGGCTTGTCGGTAGCTATGGCTACACCTTC. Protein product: CASTPRLVGSYGYTF.

The CDR3 bases are TGTGCCGCAGGCCTAGCGTCCTACAATGAGCAGTTCTTC. Translating gives CAAGLASYNEQFF. V and J are TRBV7-2 and TRBJ2-1; the D gene is possibly TRBD2 (6 bases). Germline CDR1 reads SGHTA; CDR2 reads FQGNSA. The CDR3 has 13 amino acids. Trimming pared 11 bases from V and 1 base from J, leaving 12 bases between.

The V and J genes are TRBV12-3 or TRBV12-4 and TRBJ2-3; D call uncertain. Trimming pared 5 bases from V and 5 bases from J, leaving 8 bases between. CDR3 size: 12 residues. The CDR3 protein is CASSHVQDTQYF. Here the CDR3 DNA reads TGTGCCAGCAGTCACGTGCAAGATACGCAGTATTTT.

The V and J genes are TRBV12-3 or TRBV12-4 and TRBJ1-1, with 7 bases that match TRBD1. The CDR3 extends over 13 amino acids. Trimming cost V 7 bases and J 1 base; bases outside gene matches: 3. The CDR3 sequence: CASTWTGNTEAFF. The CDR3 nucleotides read TGTGCCAGCACCTGGACAGGGAACACTGAAGCTTTCTTT.

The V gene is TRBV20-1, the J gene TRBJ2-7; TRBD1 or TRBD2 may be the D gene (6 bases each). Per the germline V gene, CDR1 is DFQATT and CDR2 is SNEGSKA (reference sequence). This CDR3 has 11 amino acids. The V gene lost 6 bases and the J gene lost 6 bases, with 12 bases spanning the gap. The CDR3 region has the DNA TGCAGTGCCCCTAGGGGGGCCGAGCAGTACTTC. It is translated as CSAPRGAEQYF.

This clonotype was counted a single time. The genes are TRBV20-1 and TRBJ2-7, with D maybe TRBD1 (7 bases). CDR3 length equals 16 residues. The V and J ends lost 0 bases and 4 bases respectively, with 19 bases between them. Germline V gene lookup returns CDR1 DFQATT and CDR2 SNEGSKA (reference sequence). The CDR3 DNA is TGCAGTGCTAGAGACCGGGGGACAGAAAGCCTGTACGAGCAGTACTTC. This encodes CSARDRGTESLYEQYF.

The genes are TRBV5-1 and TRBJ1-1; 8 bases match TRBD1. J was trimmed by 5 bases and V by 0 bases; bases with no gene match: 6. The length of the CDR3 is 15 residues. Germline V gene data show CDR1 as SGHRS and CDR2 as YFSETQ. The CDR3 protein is CASSLAGQGWTEAFF. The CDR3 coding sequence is TGCGCCAGCAGCTTGGCAGGACAGGGTTGGACTGAAGCTTTCTTT.

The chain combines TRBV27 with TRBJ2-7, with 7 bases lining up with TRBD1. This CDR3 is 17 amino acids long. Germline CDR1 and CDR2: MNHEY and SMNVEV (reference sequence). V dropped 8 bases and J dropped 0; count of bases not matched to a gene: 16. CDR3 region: CASRNRGGRGASYEQYF. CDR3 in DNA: TGTGCCAGCCGAAACCGAGGGGGCCGGGGAGCCTCCTACGAGCAGTACTTC.

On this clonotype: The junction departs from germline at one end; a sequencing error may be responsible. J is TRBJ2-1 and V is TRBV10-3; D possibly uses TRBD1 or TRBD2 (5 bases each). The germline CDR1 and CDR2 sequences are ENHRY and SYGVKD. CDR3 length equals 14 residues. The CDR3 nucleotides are TGTGCCACCAGTGGGGGTGAGACCTACAATGAGCAGTTCTTC. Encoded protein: CATSGGETYNEQFF.

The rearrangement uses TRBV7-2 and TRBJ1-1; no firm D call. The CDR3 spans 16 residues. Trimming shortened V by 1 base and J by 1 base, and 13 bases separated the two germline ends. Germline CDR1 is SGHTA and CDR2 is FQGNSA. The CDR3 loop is CASSLGHRGGNTEAFF. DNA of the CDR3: TGTGCCAGCAGCTTAGGGCACCGGGGTGGGAACACTGAAGCTTTCTTT.

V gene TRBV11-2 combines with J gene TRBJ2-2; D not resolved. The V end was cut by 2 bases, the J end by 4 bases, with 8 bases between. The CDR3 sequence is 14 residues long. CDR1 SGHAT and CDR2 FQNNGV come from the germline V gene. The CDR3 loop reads CASSLKLGTGELFF. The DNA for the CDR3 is TGTGCCAGCAGCTTAAAACTCGGCACCGGGGAGCTGTTTTTT.

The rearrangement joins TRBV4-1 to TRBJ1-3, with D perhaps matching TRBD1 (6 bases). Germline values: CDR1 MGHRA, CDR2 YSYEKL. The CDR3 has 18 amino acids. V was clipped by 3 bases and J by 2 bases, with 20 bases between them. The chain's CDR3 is CASSQIGTTNRPGNTIYF. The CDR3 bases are TGCGCCAGCAGCCAGATAGGGACAACGAATCGGCCTGGAAACACCATATATTTT.

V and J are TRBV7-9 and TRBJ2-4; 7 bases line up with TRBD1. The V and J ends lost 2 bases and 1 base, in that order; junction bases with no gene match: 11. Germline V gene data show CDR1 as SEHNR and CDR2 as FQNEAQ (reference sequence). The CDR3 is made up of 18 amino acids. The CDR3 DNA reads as TGTGCCAGCAGCTTATTCCCCAACAGGGGATCGGCCAAAAACATTCAGTACTTC. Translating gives CASSLFPNRGSAKNIQYF.

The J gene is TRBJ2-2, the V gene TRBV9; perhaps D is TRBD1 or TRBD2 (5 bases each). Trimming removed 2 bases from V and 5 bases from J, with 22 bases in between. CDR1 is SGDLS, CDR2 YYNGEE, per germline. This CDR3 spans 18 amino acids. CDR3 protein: CASSVTPLGRARTGELFF. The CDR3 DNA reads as TGTGCCAGCAGCGTCACCCCCTTGGGGCGGGCGAGGACCGGGGAGCTGTTTTTT.

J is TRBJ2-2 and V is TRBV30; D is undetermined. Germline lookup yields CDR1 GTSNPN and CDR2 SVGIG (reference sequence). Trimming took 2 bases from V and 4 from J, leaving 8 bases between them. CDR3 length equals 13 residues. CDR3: CAWSPRSTGELFF. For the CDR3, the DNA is TGTGCCTGGAGTCCACGAAGCACCGGGGAGCTGTTTTTT.